This TCR beta chain appears in the sequencing data of a study of OX40 agonist ivuxolimab in advanced cancers. Germline CDR1 and CDR2: SGHTA and FQGTGA. CDR3 size: 15 residues. Trimming pared 3 bases from V and 1 base from J, leaving 10 bases between. Findings of the study overall: The mean number of expanded clones was higher in CD8+ T cells than in CD4+. At 0.1 to 3.0 mg/kg and by week 6, clonal expansion occurred in CD4+ and CD8+ blood T cells.

As for this clone: The target antigen is unknown.

Clones were read by immunoSEQ multiplex PCR, and TCRdb kept only the in-frame ones, dropping some. The table lists around 60,000 clones, about 85% of them singletons. This clonotype originated in an adult with an advanced solid tumor such as melanoma, head and neck, liver or kidney cancer. The sequencing here drew on CD4+ or CD8+ T cells sorted from blood, taken in a trial of the OX40 agonist ivuxolimab. The V gene is TRBV7-3, the J gene TRBJ2-1; a weak D match, TRBD2 (6 bases). The CDR3 is CASSFDGGSYNEQFF. Written as DNA, the CDR3 is TGTGCCAGCAGCTTTGACGGGGGATCCTACAATGAGCAGTTCTTC.